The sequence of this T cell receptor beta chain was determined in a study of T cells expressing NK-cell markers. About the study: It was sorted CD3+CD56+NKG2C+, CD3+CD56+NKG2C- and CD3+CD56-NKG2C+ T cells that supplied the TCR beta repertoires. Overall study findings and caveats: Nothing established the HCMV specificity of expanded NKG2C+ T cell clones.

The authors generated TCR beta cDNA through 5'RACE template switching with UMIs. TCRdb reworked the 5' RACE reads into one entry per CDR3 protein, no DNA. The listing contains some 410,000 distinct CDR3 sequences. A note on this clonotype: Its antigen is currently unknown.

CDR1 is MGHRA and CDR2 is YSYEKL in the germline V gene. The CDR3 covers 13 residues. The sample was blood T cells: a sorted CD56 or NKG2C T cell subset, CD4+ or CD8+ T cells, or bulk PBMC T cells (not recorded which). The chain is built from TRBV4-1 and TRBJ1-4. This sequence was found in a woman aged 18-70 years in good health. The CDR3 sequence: CASSSYRREKLFF.